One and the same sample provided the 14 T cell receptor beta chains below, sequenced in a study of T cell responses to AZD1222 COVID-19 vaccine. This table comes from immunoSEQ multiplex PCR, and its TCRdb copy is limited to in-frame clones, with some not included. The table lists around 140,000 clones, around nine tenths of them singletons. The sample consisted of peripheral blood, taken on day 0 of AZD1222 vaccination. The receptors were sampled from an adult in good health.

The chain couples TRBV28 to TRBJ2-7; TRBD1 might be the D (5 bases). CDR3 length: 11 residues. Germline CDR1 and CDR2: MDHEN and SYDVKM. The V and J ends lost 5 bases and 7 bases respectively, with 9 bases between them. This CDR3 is CASSVKGEQYF. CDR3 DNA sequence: TGTGCCAGCAGTGTCAAGGGGGAGCAGTACTTC.

The CDR3: CASKQNRGGEGYTF. In DNA, the CDR3 is TGTGCCAGTAAGCAGAACAGGGGAGGAGAGGGCTACACCTTC. This rearrangement joins TRBV19 to TRBJ1-2; 7 nucleotides align to TRBD1. The germline V gene encodes CDR1 LNHDA and CDR2 SQIVND (reference sequence). With V trimmed by 7 bases and J by 8 bases, 13 bases remained unmatched. This CDR3 spans 14 amino acids.

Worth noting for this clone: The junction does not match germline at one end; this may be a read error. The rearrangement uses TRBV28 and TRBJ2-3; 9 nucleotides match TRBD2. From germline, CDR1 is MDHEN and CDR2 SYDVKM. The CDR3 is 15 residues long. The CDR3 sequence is CASSIQGTSIDTQYF. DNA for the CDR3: TGTGCCAGCAGTATACAGGGGACTAGCATAGATACGCAGTATTTT.

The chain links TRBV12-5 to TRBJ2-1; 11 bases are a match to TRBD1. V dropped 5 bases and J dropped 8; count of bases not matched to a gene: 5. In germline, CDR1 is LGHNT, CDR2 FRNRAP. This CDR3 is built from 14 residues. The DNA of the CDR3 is TGTGCTAGTGGTCCCGGGACAGGGGGGGATGAGCAGTTCTTC. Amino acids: CASGPGTGGDEQFF.

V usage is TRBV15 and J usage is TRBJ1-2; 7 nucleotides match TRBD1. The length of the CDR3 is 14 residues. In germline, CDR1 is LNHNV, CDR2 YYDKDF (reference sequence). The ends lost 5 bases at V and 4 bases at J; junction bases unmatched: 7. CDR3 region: CATSYLDRAYGYTF. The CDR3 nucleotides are TGTGCCACCAGCTATCTTGACAGGGCCTATGGCTACACCTTC.

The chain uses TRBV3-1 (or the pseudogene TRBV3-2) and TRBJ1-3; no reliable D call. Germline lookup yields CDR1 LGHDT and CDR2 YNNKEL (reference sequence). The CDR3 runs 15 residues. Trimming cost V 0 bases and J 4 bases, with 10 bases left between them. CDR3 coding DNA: TGTGCCAGCAGCCAAGACGGAGGAGCCGGAAACACCATATATTTT. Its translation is CASSQDGGAGNTIYF.

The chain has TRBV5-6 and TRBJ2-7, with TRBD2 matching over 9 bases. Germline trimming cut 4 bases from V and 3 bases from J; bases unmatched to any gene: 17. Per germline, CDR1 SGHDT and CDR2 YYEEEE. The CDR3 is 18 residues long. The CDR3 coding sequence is TGTGCCAGCAGCCGTCCCAATAGCGGGAGATTCTTGGACTACGAGCAGTACTTC. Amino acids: CASSRPNSGRFLDYEQYF.

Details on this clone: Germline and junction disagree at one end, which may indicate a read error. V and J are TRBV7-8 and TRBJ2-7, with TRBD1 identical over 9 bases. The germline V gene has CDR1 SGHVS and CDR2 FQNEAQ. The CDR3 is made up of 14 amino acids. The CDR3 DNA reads TGTGCCAGCAGCTCCCGGGACAGGGTATATCCCTACGGGTTC. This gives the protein CASSSRDRVYPYGF. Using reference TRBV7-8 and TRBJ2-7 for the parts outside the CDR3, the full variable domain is GAGVSQSPRYKVAKRGQDVALRCDPISGHVSLFWYQQALGQGPEFLTYFQNEAQLDKSGLPSDRFFAERPEGSVSTLKIQRTQQEDSAVYLCASSSRDRVYPYGFGPGTRLTVT.

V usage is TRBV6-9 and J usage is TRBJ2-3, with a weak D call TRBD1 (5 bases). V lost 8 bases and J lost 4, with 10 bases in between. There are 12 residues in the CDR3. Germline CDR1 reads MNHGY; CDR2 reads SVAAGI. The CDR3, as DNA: TGTGCCAGCGCGCTAGGGGCAGATACGCAGTATTTT. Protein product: CASALGADTQYF.

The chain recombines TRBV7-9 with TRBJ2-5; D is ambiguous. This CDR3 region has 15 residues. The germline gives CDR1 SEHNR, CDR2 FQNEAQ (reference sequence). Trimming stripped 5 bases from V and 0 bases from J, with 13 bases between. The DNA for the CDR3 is TGTGCCAGCAGCCCGATAGGAGTCTACCAAGAGACCCAGTACTTC. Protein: CASSPIGVYQETQYF.

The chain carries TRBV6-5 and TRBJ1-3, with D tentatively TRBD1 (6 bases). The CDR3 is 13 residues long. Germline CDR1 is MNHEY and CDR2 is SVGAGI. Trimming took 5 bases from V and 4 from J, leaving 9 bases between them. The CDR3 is CASSTRGGNTIYF. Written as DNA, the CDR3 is TGTGCCAGCAGTACCAGGGGCGGAAACACCATATATTTT.

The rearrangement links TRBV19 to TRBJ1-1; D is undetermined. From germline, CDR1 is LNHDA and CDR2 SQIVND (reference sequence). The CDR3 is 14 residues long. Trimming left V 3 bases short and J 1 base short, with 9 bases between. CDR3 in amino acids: CASSIPRGNTEAFF. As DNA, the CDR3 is TGTGCCAGTAGTATCCCTCGGGGGAACACTGAAGCTTTCTTT.

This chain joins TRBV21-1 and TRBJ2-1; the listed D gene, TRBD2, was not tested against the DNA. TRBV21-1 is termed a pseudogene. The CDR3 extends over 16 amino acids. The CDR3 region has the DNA TGTGCCAGCAGCAAAGGTATCGGGGTGTCCTACAATGAGCAGTTCTTC. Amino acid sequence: CASSKGIGVSYNEQFF.

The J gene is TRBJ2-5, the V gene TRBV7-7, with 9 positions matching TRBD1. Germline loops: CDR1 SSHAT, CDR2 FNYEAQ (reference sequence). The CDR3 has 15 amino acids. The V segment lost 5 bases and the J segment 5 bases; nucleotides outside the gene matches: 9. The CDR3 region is CASSPGTGSQETQYF. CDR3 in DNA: TGTGCCAGCAGCCCAGGGACAGGGTCGCAGGAGACCCAGTACTTC.